Presented here are 26 T cell receptor beta chains from one specimen sequenced in a study of Ad26.COV2.S vaccination and SARS-CoV-2 variants. Method: immunoSEQ multiplex PCR; TCRdb's copy keeps in-frame clones and lacks some. The profile shows around 86,000 clones, more than 70% of them singletons. The material sequenced was peripheral blood, taken after recovery from COVID-19. These receptors came from a human donor who had recovered from COVID-19.

By frequency in the sample, this clone is medium-sized. The chain links TRBV28 to TRBJ1-2, with D tentatively TRBD1 (6 bases). This CDR3 is built from 15 residues. Germline V gives CDR1 MDHEN, CDR2 SYDVKM. Trimming took off 7 bases at V and 0 bases at J, with 15 bases between the two ends. The CDR3 region is CASTDTGRANYGYTF. The CDR3, as DNA: TGTGCCAGCACAGATACAGGGAGAGCTAACTATGGCTACACCTTC.

The chain recombines TRBV6-2 or TRBV6-3 with TRBJ2-1; the D gene is possibly TRBD1 (6 bases). CDR1 is MNHEY and CDR2 is SVGEGT in the germline V gene. CDR3 length equals 14 residues. The V and J ends lost 3 bases and 10 bases respectively, with 16 bases between them. This CDR3 is CASSYLDSLGEQFF. CDR3 sequence (DNA): TGTGCCAGCAGTTATCTGGACAGCTTGGGGGAGCAGTTCTTC.

The chain recombines TRBV6-2 or TRBV6-3 with TRBJ2-3; 10 positions match TRBD2. The CDR3 sequence is 17 residues long. The germline V gene has CDR1 MNHEY and CDR2 SVGEGT. The V gene end was trimmed by 2 bases and the J gene end by 5 bases; junction bases not matched to a gene: 10. The CDR3 reads CASSYGRSGRAIDTQYF. CDR3 nucleotides: TGTGCCAGCAGTTACGGGAGAAGCGGGAGGGCCATAGATACGCAGTATTTT.

V usage is TRBV9 and J usage is TRBJ1-3; unclear D gene. This CDR3 region has 16 residues. The V gene's germline CDR1 is SGDLS and CDR2 YYNGEE. V lost 0 bases and J lost 0, with 10 bases in between. CDR3 amino acids: CASSVATHGSGNTIYF. The CDR3 nucleotides read TGTGCCAGCAGCGTAGCCACACATGGCTCTGGAAACACCATATATTTT.

This clone was recorded a few times. The chain recombines TRBV25-1 with TRBJ2-7; 8 bases agree with TRBD2. J lost 4 bases, V lost 6 bases, and 8 bases had no gene match. The CDR3 extends over 14 amino acids. The germline V gene encodes CDR1 MGHDK and CDR2 SYGVNS. The CDR3 coding sequence is TGTGCCAGCAGAGGTAGCGGGAACTTGTACGAGCAGTACTTC. Amino acid sequence: CASRGSGNLYEQYF.

V is TRBV25-1 and J is TRBJ1-3; D not certain. Germline V gene data show CDR1 as MGHDK and CDR2 as SYGVNS. Trimming took 1 base from V and 0 from J, leaving 10 bases between them. The CDR3 contains 16 residues. CDR3 region: CASSEFGEYSGNTIYF. The CDR3 DNA reads TGTGCCAGCAGTGAATTTGGTGAATACTCTGGAAACACCATATATTTT.

The J gene is TRBJ2-7, the V gene TRBV7-2, with 12 bases fitting TRBD2. The CDR3 is 16 residues long. Germline lookup yields CDR1 SGHTA and CDR2 FQGNSA. V was pared by 4 bases and J by 9 bases, with 13 bases of the junction left unmatched. The CDR3 coding sequence is TGTGCCAGCAGCTCCCCTTTCCTACTAGCGGGAGGCGGGCAGTACTTC. Protein: CASSSPFLLAGGGQYF.

This clone has only a few counts. V usage is TRBV28 and J usage is TRBJ1-2, with 8 nucleotides matching TRBD1. CDR1 MDHEN and CDR2 SYDVKM come from the germline V gene. V was pared by 4 bases and J by 4 bases, with 5 bases of the junction left unmatched. This CDR3 region has 14 residues. The CDR3 region is CASSSPGGSYGYTF. The CDR3 DNA reads TGTGCCAGCAGTTCACCAGGGGGCTCCTATGGCTACACCTTC.

This chain uses TRBV7-8 with TRBJ2-5; D is unclear. The CDR3 is 12 amino acids. Looked up from germline, CDR1 is SGHVS and CDR2 is FQNEAQ. V gave up 11 bases and J gave up 5 bases, with 15 bases separating them. In DNA, the CDR3 is TGTGCCGGCCGACGAGTGGGCGAGACCCAGTACTTC. This translates into CAGRRVGETQYF.

By proportion, this clone is large. CDR3: CASSLSNSIPGQGRQPQHF. The CDR3 region has the DNA TGTGCCAGCAGTTTATCCAACTCGATTCCGGGACAGGGAAGACAGCCCCAGCATTTT. V is TRBV28 and J is TRBJ1-5; 9 positions match TRBD1. V lost 1 base to trimming and J lost 7 bases; unmatched junction nucleotides: 17. The CDR3 contains 19 residues. The germline V gene has CDR1 MDHEN and CDR2 SYDVKM.

The chain joins TRBV6-6 to TRBJ2-7; 11 nucleotides line up with TRBD2. There are 16 residues in the CDR3. Germline CDR1 and CDR2: MNHNY and SVGAGI (reference sequence). The V gene end was trimmed by 6 bases and the J gene end by 2 bases; junction bases not matched to a gene: 9. The CDR3 DNA is TGTGCCAGCAGGCCGACTCTAGCGGGAGGCCCCTACGAGCAGTACTTC. Translation: CASRPTLAGGPYEQYF.

The chain links TRBV3-1 (or the pseudogene TRBV3-2) to TRBJ1-2; D may be TRBD1 (5 bases). In germline, CDR1 is LGHDT, CDR2 YNNKEL (reference sequence). CDR3 length: 14 residues. Deletions cut 1 base from V and 8 bases from J, with 14 bases between. CDR3: CASSQVTGPGGYTF. The CDR3 DNA follows: TGTGCCAGCAGCCAAGTAACAGGCCCGGGAGGCTACACCTTC.

CDR3 DNA: TGTGCCAGCAGCTTAATGGACTACTCCTACAATGAGCAGTTCTTC. It encodes CASSLMDYSYNEQFF. The rearrangement joins TRBV7-2 to TRBJ2-1; possible D gene TRBD2, 6 bases. The CDR3 consists of 15 residues. Germline V lookup: CDR1 SGHTA, CDR2 FQGNSA. Trimming removed 2 bases from V and 0 bases from J, with 8 bases in between.

The V gene is TRBV7-2, the J gene TRBJ1-6, with a possible D match to TRBD1 (6 bases). CDR1 is SGHTA, CDR2 FQGNSA, per germline. Trimming removed 5 bases from V and 10 bases from J, with 15 bases in between. The CDR3 has 14 amino acids. As DNA, the CDR3 is TGTGCCAGCAGCCACAGGGTTTCGGGGTCACCCCTCCACTTT. As protein: CASSHRVSGSPLHF.

For this clone: Compared with germline, one end of the junction differs, possibly owing to a read error. This sequence joins TRBV19 and TRBJ2-3, with 7 bases that match TRBD1. Per germline, CDR1 LNHDA and CDR2 SQIVND (reference sequence). The CDR3 is 16 residues long. The CDR3 DNA follows: TGTGCCAGTAGTAGCTGGACAGGCAGAAGCACATATACGCAGTATTTT. Residues: CASSSWTGRSTYTQYF.

The chain combines TRBV6-5 with TRBJ2-1; 9 nucleotides match TRBD1. The V segment lost 5 bases and the J segment 9 bases; nucleotides outside the gene matches: 8. From germline, CDR1 is MNHEY and CDR2 SVGAGI. CDR3 length: 14 amino acids. CDR3 sequence (DNA): TGTGCCAGCAGTCCGGACAGGGGCCGAGGTGAGCAGTTCTTC. This translates into CASSPDRGRGEQFF.

A single count supports this clone. This chain uses TRBV5-4 with TRBJ1-1, with a weak D call TRBD1 (6 bases). The germline gives CDR1 SGHNT, CDR2 YYREEE (reference sequence). The CDR3 has 14 amino acids. Trimming cost V 3 bases and J 5 bases, with 14 bases left between them. The CDR3 reads CASSWGGGTTEAFF. The DNA of the CDR3 is TGTGCCAGCAGCTGGGGAGGGGGGACAACTGAAGCTTTCTTT.

V gene TRBV7-9 combines with J gene TRBJ2-1; 7 bases are a match to TRBD2. This CDR3 is 16 amino acids long. From germline, CDR1 is SEHNR and CDR2 FQNEAQ (reference sequence). V shed 4 bases, J shed 1 base, and the junction held 7 bases outside the gene matches. The CDR3 protein is CASSSHSAGSYNEQFF. The CDR3 bases are TGTGCCAGCAGCTCACATTCAGCGGGGTCCTACAATGAGCAGTTCTTC.

The V call is TRBV23-1, the J call TRBJ2-2; 8 nucleotides agree with TRBD2. TRBV23-1 is flagged as an ORF with uncertain function. Trimming at V came to 8 bases and at J to 7 bases, leaving 9 bases not matched to a gene. The CDR3 is 14 amino acids. CDR3 sequence reads: CASAFGGGRGELFF. Here the CDR3 DNA reads TGCGCCAGCGCATTCGGGGGGGGGCGCGGGGAGCTGTTTTTT.

V usage is TRBV11-2 and J usage is TRBJ1-2; no clear D gene. CDR3 length equals 13 residues. The germline CDR1 and CDR2 sequences are SGHAT and FQNNGV. Deletions cut 1 base from V and 6 bases from J, with 9 bases between. CDR3 amino acids: CASSLVGWNGYTF. In nucleotides, the CDR3 is TGTGCCAGCAGCTTAGTGGGGTGGAATGGCTACACCTTC.

This sequence joins TRBV7-2 and TRBJ2-7; maybe TRBD2 (7 bases). V lost 3 bases and J lost 6, with 15 bases in between. This CDR3 is 14 amino acids long. Germline V gene lookup returns CDR1 SGHTA and CDR2 FQGNSA. The CDR3 coding sequence is TGTGCCAGCAGCTTGGCGGGGGCGCGTGGCGAGCAGTACTTC. This gives the protein CASSLAGARGEQYF.

The V and J genes are TRBV4-1 and TRBJ2-3; D unresolved. Between the trimmed V and J ends, which lost 3 bases and 2 bases, there was a span of 12 bases. The CDR3 extends over 15 amino acids. CDR1 and CDR2 from the germline V gene are MGHRA and YSYEKL. In DNA form, the CDR3 reads TGCGCCAGCAGCCAGGGCATACCGCCCACAGATACGCAGTATTTT. As protein: CASSQGIPPTDTQYF.

V is TRBV11-2 and J is TRBJ2-3; D is uncertain. Germline CDR1 is SGHAT and CDR2 is FQNNGV. The V end was cut by 5 bases, the J end by 0 bases, with 12 bases between. This CDR3 is 15 amino acids long. CDR3 residues: CASSPTRISTDTQYF. The CDR3 DNA follows: TGTGCCAGCAGCCCTACGCGGATTAGCACAGATACGCAGTATTTT. Looking up the rest from reference TRBV11-2 and TRBJ2-3 gives the full variable domain: EAGVAQSPRYKIIEKRQSVAFWCNPISGHATLYWYQQILGQGPKLLIQFQNNGVVDDSQLPKDRFSAERLKGVDSTLKIQPAKLEDSAVYLCASSPTRISTDTQYFGPGTRLTVL.

This chain uses TRBV2 with TRBJ2-1, with no clear D. Trimming pared 2 bases from V and 9 bases from J, leaving 17 bases between. Germline CDR1 and CDR2: SNHLY and FYNNEI. The CDR3 runs 15 residues. The CDR3 protein is CASSELSAVLGEQFF. The CDR3 DNA reads TGTGCCAGCAGTGAATTATCTGCGGTGTTAGGTGAGCAGTTCTTC.

The chain employs TRBV27 and TRBJ1-5, with D tentatively TRBD1 (6 bases). The CDR3 contains 12 residues. Per germline, CDR1 MNHEY and CDR2 SMNVEV (reference sequence). Trimming removed 6 bases at V and 4 bases at J, with 7 bases between. The CDR3, as DNA: TGTGCCAGCAGCAGGGGAAATCAGCCCCAGCATTTT. It specifies CASSRGNQPQHF.

This clone has a single count. The rearrangement joins TRBV12-3 or TRBV12-4 to TRBJ2-7; either TRBD1 or TRBD2 may supply D (5 bases each). V was cut by 6 bases and J by 2 bases, with 11 bases left in between. The CDR3 is 13 amino acids. The CDR3 reads CASRTGRAYEQYF. CDR3 in DNA: TGTGCCAGCAGAACGGGACGGGCCTACGAGCAGTACTTC.